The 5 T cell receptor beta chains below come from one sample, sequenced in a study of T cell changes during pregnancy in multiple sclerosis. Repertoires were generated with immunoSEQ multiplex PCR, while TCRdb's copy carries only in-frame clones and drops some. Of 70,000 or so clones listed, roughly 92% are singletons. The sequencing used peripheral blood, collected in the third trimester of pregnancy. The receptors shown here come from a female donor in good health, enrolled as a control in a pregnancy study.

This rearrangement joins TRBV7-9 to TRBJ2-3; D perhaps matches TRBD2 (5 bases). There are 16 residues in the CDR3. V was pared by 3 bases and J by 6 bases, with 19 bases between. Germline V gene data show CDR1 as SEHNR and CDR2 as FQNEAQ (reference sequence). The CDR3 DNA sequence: TGTGCCAGCAGCTTCCCGACTAAACCCTTATCTGATACGCAGTATTTT. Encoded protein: CASSFPTKPLSDTQYF. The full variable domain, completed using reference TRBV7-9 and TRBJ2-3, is DTGVSQNPRHKITKRGQNVTFRCDPISEHNRLYWYRQTLGQGPEFLTYFQNEAQLEKSRLLSDRFSAERPKGSFSTLEIQRTEQGDSAMYLCASSFPTKPLSDTQYFGPGTRLTVL.

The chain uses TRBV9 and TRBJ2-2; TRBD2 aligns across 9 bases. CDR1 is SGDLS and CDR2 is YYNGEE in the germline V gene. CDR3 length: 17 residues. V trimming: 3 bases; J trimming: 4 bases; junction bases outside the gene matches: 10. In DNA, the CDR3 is TGTGCCAGCAGCGCCCGGCTAGCGGGGATGACCACCGGGGAGCTGTTTTTT. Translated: CASSARLAGMTTGELFF.

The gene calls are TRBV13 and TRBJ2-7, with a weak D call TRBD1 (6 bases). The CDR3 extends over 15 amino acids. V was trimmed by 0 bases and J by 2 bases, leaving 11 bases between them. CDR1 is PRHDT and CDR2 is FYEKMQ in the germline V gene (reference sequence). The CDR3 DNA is TGTGCCAGCAGCTTAGGCCGACAGGTTACCTACGAGCAGTACTTC. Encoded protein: CASSLGRQVTYEQYF.

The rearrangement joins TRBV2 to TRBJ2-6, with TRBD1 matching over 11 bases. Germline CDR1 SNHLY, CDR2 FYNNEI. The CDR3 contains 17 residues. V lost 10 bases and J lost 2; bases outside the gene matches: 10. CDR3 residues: CATSAGQGVPGANVLTF. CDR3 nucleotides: TGTGCCACCTCGGCGGGACAGGGGGTGCCTGGGGCCAACGTCCTGACTTTC.

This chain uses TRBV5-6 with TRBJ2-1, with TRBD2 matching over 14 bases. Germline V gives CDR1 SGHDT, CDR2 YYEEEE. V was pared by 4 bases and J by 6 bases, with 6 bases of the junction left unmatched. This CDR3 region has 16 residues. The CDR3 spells CASSQLGTSGSNEQFF. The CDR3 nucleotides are TGTGCCAGCAGCCAACTCGGGACTAGCGGGAGCAATGAGCAGTTCTTC.